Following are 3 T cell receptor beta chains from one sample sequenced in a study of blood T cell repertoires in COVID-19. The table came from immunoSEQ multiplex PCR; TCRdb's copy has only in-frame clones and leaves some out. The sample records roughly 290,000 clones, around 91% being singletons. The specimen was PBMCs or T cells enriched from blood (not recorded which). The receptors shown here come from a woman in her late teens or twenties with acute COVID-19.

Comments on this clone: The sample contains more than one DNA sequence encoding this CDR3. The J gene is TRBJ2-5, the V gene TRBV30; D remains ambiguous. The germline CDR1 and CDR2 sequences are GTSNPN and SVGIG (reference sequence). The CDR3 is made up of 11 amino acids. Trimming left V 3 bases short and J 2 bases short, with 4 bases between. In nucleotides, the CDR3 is TGTGCCTGGAGCAGACAAGAGACCCAGTACTTC. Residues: CAWSRQETQYF.

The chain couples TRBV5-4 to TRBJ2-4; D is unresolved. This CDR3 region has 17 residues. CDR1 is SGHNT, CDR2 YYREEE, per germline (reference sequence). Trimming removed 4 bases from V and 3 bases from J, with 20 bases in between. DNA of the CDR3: TGTGCCAGCAGCACCCACTCCATCGGGTATGGCAAAAACATTCAGTACTTC. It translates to CASSTHSIGYGKNIQYF.

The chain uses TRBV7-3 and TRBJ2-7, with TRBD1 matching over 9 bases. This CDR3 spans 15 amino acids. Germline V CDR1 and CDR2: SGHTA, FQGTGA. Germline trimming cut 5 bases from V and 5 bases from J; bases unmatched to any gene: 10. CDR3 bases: TGTGCCAGCAGCCCCGGGGACAGGGTAGTCAACGAGCAGTACTTC. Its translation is CASSPGDRVVNEQYF.